This TCR beta chain was sequenced during a study of blood T cell repertoires in COVID-19. The CDR3 contains 13 residues. Germline V gives CDR1 GTSNPN, CDR2 SVGIG (reference sequence). The V and J ends lost 2 bases and 7 bases, in that order; junction bases with no gene match: 2. Living in roughly 25 US areas, the participants were between roughly 18 and 90 years of age. Participant reports of clinical history set cohort assignment. Per the authors' pipeline: Amplified reference gene primers provided the basis for estimating nucleated cell counts. Profiled with immunoSEQ multiplex PCR; TCRdb holds only in-frame clones, not every one. V and J calls and clone size are copied from that table; D and trimming were computed from the DNA. Of 300,000 to 450,000 clones in the sample, 88% were seen once.

The sequence came from a woman aged 18 to 35 who had recovered from COVID-19. The material sequenced was PBMCs or T cells enriched from blood (not recorded which). V usage is TRBV30 and J usage is TRBJ1-6; TRBD1 agrees at 7 bases. The CDR3 protein is CAWSLGQNSPLHF. CDR3 DNA sequence: TGTGCCTGGAGTCTGGGACAGAATTCACCCCTCCACTTT.